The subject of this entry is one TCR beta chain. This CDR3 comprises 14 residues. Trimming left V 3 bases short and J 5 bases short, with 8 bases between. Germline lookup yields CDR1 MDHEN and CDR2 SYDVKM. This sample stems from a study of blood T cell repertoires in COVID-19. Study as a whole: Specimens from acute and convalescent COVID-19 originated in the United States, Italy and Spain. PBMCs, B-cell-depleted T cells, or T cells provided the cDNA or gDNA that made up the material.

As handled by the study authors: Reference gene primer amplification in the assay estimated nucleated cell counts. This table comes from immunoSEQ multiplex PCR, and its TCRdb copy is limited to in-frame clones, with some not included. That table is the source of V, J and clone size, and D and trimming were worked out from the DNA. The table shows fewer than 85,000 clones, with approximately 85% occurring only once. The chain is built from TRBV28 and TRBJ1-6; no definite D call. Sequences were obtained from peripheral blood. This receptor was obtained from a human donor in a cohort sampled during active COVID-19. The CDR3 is CASSLTGNNSPLHF. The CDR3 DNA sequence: TGTGCCAGCAGTTTGACGGGGAATAATTCACCCCTCCACTTT.